The next 4 T cell receptor beta chains were all read from a single sample in a study of T cells after somatic rescue of genetic block. Produced via immunoSEQ multiplex PCR; TCRdb's table is partial and in-frame only. Found here are 45,000 to 55,000 clones, about 96% of them singletons; the top ten hold under 0.095%. What was sequenced was peripheral blood mononuclear cells (PBMCs). Receptors were obtained from a child less than two years old.

CDR3 nucleotides: TGTGCCAGCAGCTTAGGGACAGGGGGCTCCTACGAGCAGTACTTC. Its translation: CASSLGTGGSYEQYF. This chain joins TRBV13 and TRBJ2-7; 9 bases are shared with TRBD1. The CDR3 consists of 15 residues. Per germline, CDR1 PRHDT and CDR2 FYEKMQ (reference sequence). V shed 0 bases, J shed 0 bases, and the junction held 0 bases outside the gene matches.

This chain links TRBV7-2 with TRBJ1-5; a weak D match, TRBD1 (5 bases). The germline gives CDR1 SGHTA, CDR2 FQGNSA. Trimming removed 0 bases from V and 7 bases from J, with 10 bases in between. This CDR3 is 14 amino acids long. The CDR3 sequence is CASSLAGEGQPQHF. The CDR3 DNA follows: TGTGCCAGCAGCTTAGCGGGGGAAGGACAGCCCCAGCATTTT.

V gene TRBV5-4 combines with J gene TRBJ1-2; 10 bases agree with TRBD1. V lost 0 bases and J lost 7; bases outside the gene matches: 0. Germline values: CDR1 SGHNT, CDR2 YYREEE (reference sequence). The CDR3 extends over 13 amino acids. The CDR3 DNA reads as TGTGCCAGCAGCTTGGGGGACAGGGGTGGCTACACCTTC. It specifies CASSLGDRGGYTF.

The gene calls are TRBV19 and TRBJ2-1; D is perhaps TRBD2 (5 bases). CDR1 and CDR2 (germline): LNHDA, SQIVND (reference sequence). Trimming shortened V by 1 base and J by 2 bases, and 6 bases separated the two germline ends. This CDR3 region has 14 residues. CDR3 sequence (DNA): TGTGCCAGTAGTATAGCGGGAACCTACAATGAGCAGTTCTTC. Translated, it gives CASSIAGTYNEQFF.